This T cell receptor beta chain was retrieved from a study of identical twins. Study-wide results and caveats: For cord blood, abundant beta clonotypes had fewer insertions, unlike memory repertoires, which showed none.

Many counts were recorded for this clonotype. Its matching antigen is unknown. Healthy Caucasians made up all donors. Per germline, CDR1 SQVTM and CDR2 ANQGSEA. This CDR3 spans 13 amino acids. V was clipped by 4 bases and J by 2 bases, with 11 bases between them. It was template switching that added a universal primer site, and there were unique molecular identifiers on the cDNA. MiXCR, run by TCRdb on the 5' RACE reads, gives a single entry per CDR3 protein. The sample carries 200,000 or so distinct CDR3 sequences, roughly 7.5% recorded once. This sample was shared with a second study, whose subject was yellow fever vaccine responses in identical twins. That investigation notes: Each twin's T cell response to the vaccine was reported to look partly convergent and partly personalized.

The TCR comes from a woman between 18 and 30 years old in good health. The rearrangement links TRBV29-1 to TRBJ1-1; TRBD1 is a possible D gene (6 bases). Sequencing used memory (CD45RO+) T cells sorted from blood. The CDR3 DNA reads TGCAGCGTTGCCAGGGGCGGAAACACTGAAGCTTTCTTT. This translates into CSVARGGNTEAFF.